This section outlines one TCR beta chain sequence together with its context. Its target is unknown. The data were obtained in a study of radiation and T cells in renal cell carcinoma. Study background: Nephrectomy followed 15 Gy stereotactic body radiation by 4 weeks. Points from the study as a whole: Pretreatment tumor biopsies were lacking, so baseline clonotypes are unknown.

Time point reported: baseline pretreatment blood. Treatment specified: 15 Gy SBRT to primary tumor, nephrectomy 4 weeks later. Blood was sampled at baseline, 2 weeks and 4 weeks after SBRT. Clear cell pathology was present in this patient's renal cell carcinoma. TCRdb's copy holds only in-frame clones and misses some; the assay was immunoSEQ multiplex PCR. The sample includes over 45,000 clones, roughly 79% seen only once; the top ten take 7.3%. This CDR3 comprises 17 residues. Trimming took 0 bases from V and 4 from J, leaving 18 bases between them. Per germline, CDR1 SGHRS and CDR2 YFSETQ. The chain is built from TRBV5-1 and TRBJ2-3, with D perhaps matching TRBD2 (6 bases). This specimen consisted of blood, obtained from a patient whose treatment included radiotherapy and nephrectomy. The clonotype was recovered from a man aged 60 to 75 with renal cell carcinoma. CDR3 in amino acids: CASSLAPVTGAADTQYF. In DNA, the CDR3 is TGCGCCAGCAGCTTGGCCCCCGTCACGGGAGCGGCAGATACGCAGTATTTT.